This T cell receptor (beta chain) was documented in a study of molecular identifiers for immune sequencing clone quantification. One entry per CDR3 protein, called by TCRdb with MiXCR from the PCR reads. The table has about 320,000 distinct CDR3 sequences, over 20% seen once; the top ten hold roughly 0.8%. This clonotype was detected only once. A single base separates this from a much larger clone, so it may be a read error. V was clipped by 5 bases and J by 6 bases; unmatched bases: 5. Germline V gives CDR1 SQVTM, CDR2 ANQGSEA. The CDR3 has 13 amino acids. The chain has TRBV29-1 and TRBJ2-2, with 8 bases matching TRBD1. The clonotype was recovered from a human donor in good health. Some libraries in this study had Jurkat cell RNA spiked in. The source material was naive CD8+ T cells from blood, with Jurkat cell RNA spiked in. Subset noted: FACS-sorted CD8+CD4-CCR7+CD45RA+ naive T cells. CDR3 DNA: TGCAGCGTTTTGGACAGGGAAGCCGGGGAGCTGTTTTTT. This codes for CSVLDREAGELFF.